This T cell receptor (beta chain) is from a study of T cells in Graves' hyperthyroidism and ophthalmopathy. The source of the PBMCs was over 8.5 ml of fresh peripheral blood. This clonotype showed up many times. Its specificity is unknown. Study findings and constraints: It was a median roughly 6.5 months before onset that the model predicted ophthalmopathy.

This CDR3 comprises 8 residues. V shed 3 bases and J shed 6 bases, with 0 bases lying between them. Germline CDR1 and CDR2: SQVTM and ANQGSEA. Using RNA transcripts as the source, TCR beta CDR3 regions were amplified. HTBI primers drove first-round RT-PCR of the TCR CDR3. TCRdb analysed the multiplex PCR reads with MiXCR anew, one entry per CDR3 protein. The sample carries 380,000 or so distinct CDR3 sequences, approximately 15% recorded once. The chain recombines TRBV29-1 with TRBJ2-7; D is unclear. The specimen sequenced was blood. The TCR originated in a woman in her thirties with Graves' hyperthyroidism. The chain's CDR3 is CSVDEQYF. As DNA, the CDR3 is TGCAGCGTTGACGAGCAGTACTTC.